What follows are 30 T cell receptor beta chains derived from one specimen sequenced in a study of blood T cell repertoires in COVID-19. Clones were sequenced by immunoSEQ multiplex PCR, and TCRdb holds only the in-frame ones, with some missing. The sample shows roughly 70,000 clones, about 88% of them seen only once. The sequenced material came from peripheral blood. The receptors derive from a man aged 70-80 years with acute or convalescent COVID-19.

The chain is built from TRBV18 and TRBJ2-5; TRBD2 aligns across 16 bases. This CDR3 contains 17 residues. Germline V gives CDR1 KGHSH, CDR2 LQKENI. Trimming took 0 bases from V and 2 from J; bases not matched to a gene: 0. CDR3 sequence: CASSPPGLAGGQETQYF. The CDR3 region has the DNA TGTGCCAGCTCACCACCGGGACTAGCGGGGGGGCAAGAGACCCAGTACTTC.

V and J are TRBV28 and TRBJ2-7; 12 nucleotides agree with TRBD2. The trim removed 5 bases at V and 2 bases at J, leaving 7 bases unmatched. CDR1 is MDHEN, CDR2 SYDVKM, per germline. The CDR3 is made up of 16 amino acids. DNA of the CDR3: TGTGCCAGCAGTACAGGGACTAGCGGGCCTCCCTACGAGCAGTACTTC. Protein sequence: CASSTGTSGPPYEQYF.

Here the CDR3 reads CASTPSGVSSYEQYF. DNA for the CDR3: TGTGCCAGTACCCCATCGGGGGTAAGCTCCTACGAGCAGTACTTC. This chain uses TRBV19 with TRBJ2-7; the D gene is possibly TRBD2 (6 bases). Trimming stripped 7 bases from V and 0 bases from J, with 16 bases between. There are 15 residues in the CDR3. Per germline, CDR1 LNHDA and CDR2 SQIVND (reference sequence).

This clone has only one observation. V gene TRBV29-1 combines with J gene TRBJ2-3; TRBD2 is a possible D gene (6 bases). V shed 5 bases and J shed 2 bases, with 26 bases lying between them. Germline V gene data show CDR1 as SQVTM and CDR2 as ANQGSEA. The CDR3 has 18 residues. The CDR3 coding sequence is TGCAGCGTTCGAAGTGGCGGGGCCGTGAGCTTAACCACAGATACGCAGTATTTT. As protein: CSVRSGGAVSLTTDTQYF.

V gene TRBV15 combines with J gene TRBJ1-6; TRBD1 agrees at 8 bases. With 0 bases clipped from V and 0 bases from J, the junction kept 10 bases outside the gene matches. Germline V gene data show CDR1 as LNHNV and CDR2 as YYDKDF (reference sequence). This CDR3 comprises 20 residues. The CDR3 nucleotides read TGTGCCACCAGCAGAGATCGTTACAGGGGGGCGAGCTCCTATAATTCACCCCTCCACTTT. Amino acids: CATSRDRYRGASSYNSPLHF.

The CDR3 spells CASSYRGAGPYGYTF. CDR3 nucleotide sequence: TGTGCCAGCAGTTACAGGGGCGCAGGGCCCTATGGCTACACCTTC. This chain joins TRBV6-5 and TRBJ1-2; D might be TRBD1 (5 bases). This CDR3 spans 15 amino acids. Trimming pared 2 bases from V and 4 bases from J, leaving 14 bases between. CDR1 is MNHEY and CDR2 is SVGAGI in the germline V gene.

The chain joins TRBV30 to TRBJ2-7, with 8 positions matching TRBD1. The junction had 1 base not matched to a gene; V was cut back by 0 bases and J by 0 bases. Germline values: CDR1 GTSNPN, CDR2 SVGIG (reference sequence). The CDR3 is made up of 14 amino acids. The CDR3 spells CAWSVGTGSYEQYF. CDR3 DNA: TGTGCCTGGAGTGTGGGGACAGGCTCCTACGAGCAGTACTTC.

V gene TRBV11-2 combines with J gene TRBJ2-5, with unresolved D. Trimming left V 5 bases short and J 3 bases short, with 10 bases between. CDR1 and CDR2 from the germline V gene are SGHAT and FQNNGV. This CDR3 contains 13 residues. In DNA, the CDR3 is TGTGCCAGCAGCGCCAGCAGGAAAGAGACCCAGTACTTC. Protein product: CASSASRKETQYF.

The chain carries TRBV9 and TRBJ2-4, with D maybe TRBD1 (5 bases). This CDR3 has 15 residues. The V end lost 3 bases, the J end lost 2 bases, and 12 bases lay between the germline ends. Germline V gene sequence: CDR1 SGDLS, CDR2 YYNGEE. In nucleotides, the CDR3 is TGTGCCAGCAGCGCTTATCAGGGCTCCAAAAACATTCAGTACTTC. It codes for CASSAYQGSKNIQYF.

The rearrangement uses TRBV9 and TRBJ2-6; D ambiguous. V gave up 2 bases and J gave up 0 bases, with 3 bases separating them. The length of the CDR3 is 14 residues. CDR1 SGDLS and CDR2 YYNGEE come from the germline V gene. The DNA for the CDR3 is TGTGCCAGCAGCGTTAGCTCTGGGGCCAACGTCCTGACTTTC. Protein: CASSVSSGANVLTF.

This chain joins TRBV7-9 and TRBJ2-2; D might be TRBD1 (6 bases). CDR1 SEHNR and CDR2 FQNEAQ come from the germline V gene (reference sequence). The CDR3 runs to 14 residues. V lost 5 bases and J 1 base, leaving 8 bases between the germline ends. CDR3 in amino acids: CASSPTGNTGELFF. Here the CDR3 DNA reads TGTGCCAGCAGCCCGACAGGGAACACCGGGGAGCTGTTTTTT.

The V call is TRBV7-2, the J call TRBJ1-5, with D possibly TRBD1 on 6 matching bases. This CDR3 spans 14 amino acids. Germline V gene lookup returns CDR1 SGHTA and CDR2 FQGNSA. Trimming shortened V by 4 bases and J by 4 bases, and 11 bases separated the two germline ends. The CDR3 here is CASSSTGQNQPQHF. CDR3 coding DNA: TGTGCCAGCAGCTCCACAGGGCAGAATCAGCCCCAGCATTTT.

The V call is TRBV11-3, the J call TRBJ2-1; tentatively, D is TRBD2 (5 bases). Germline V gives CDR1 SGHNT, CDR2 YENEEA. This CDR3 is 15 amino acids long. V was trimmed by 0 bases and J by 6 bases, leaving 12 bases between them. The CDR3, as DNA: TGTGCCAGCAGCTTAGATGCGAGGGCGGCCAATGAGCAGTTCTTC. It encodes CASSLDARAANEQFF.

This clone has a single count. The chain employs TRBV19 and TRBJ1-5; the D is unclear. The CDR3 has 15 residues. Trimming stripped 3 bases from V and 4 bases from J, with 13 bases between. Germline CDR1 and CDR2: LNHDA and SQIVND (reference sequence). The CDR3 region is CASSIGGEINQPQHF. CDR3 DNA sequence: TGTGCCAGTAGTATCGGCGGGGAGATAAATCAGCCCCAGCATTTT.

The J gene is TRBJ2-2, the V gene TRBV5-6, with a tentative D call TRBD2 (6 bases). The CDR3 loop spans 14 amino acids. CDR1 and CDR2 from the germline V gene are SGHDT and YYEEEE. V lost 3 bases to trimming and J lost 5 bases, with 11 bases between them. The CDR3 region has the DNA TGTGCCAGCAGCTCGGGACTGACAACCGGGGAGCTGTTTTTT. Translation: CASSSGLTTGELFF.

The CDR3 DNA is TGTGCCATCAGTGACCCGGGGAGGGGGGTCTCCTACGAGCAGTACTTC. It specifies CAISDPGRGVSYEQYF. V is TRBV10-3 and J is TRBJ2-7, with D tentatively TRBD2 (7 bases). The CDR3 has 16 residues. CDR1 ENHRY and CDR2 SYGVKD come from the germline V gene. Trimming took off 3 bases at V and 0 bases at J, with 15 bases between the two ends.

The chain employs TRBV4-3 and TRBJ1-6; perhaps TRBD1 as D (6 bases). CDR1 is LGHNA, CDR2 YSLEER, per germline. The CDR3 totals 15 residues. The V end lost 0 bases, the J end lost 7 bases, and 10 bases lay between the germline ends. The CDR3 loop reads CASSQDQGTNSPLHF. The CDR3 DNA sequence: TGCGCCAGCAGCCAAGATCAGGGGACCAATTCACCCCTCCACTTT.

This clone showed up just a few times. The gene calls are TRBV5-4 and TRBJ2-2, with 12 positions matching TRBD1. J lost 4 bases, V lost 6 bases, and 4 bases had no gene match. CDR1 is SGHNT and CDR2 is YYREEE in the germline V gene (reference sequence). CDR3 length: 15 residues. CDR3 DNA sequence: TGTGCCAGCACCCTGGGACAGGGGGCCACCGGGGAGCTGTTTTTT. It encodes CASTLGQGATGELFF.

The chain is built from TRBV5-1 and TRBJ1-2, with 9 positions matching TRBD1. The J segment lost 3 bases and the V segment lost 5 bases, leaving 11 bases of the junction unmatched. CDR1 is SGHRS, CDR2 YFSETQ, per germline. There are 16 residues in the CDR3. CDR3 sequence (DNA): TGCGCCAGCAGGGTTGAGGACAGGGGACGTGACTATGGCTACACCTTC. Translating it yields CASRVEDRGRDYGYTF.

V is TRBV25-1 and J is TRBJ1-2; 7 bases fit TRBD1. The CDR3 extends over 12 amino acids. V lost 9 bases and J lost 2; bases outside the gene matches: 3. Germline CDR1 and CDR2: MGHDK and SYGVNS. CDR3 in DNA: TGTGCCAGGACAGGGCCAAACTATGGCTACACCTTC. It is translated as CARTGPNYGYTF.

The chain joins TRBV23-1 to TRBJ2-7, with D possibly being TRBD1 (6 bases). TRBV23-1 is flagged as an ORF with uncertain function. V shed 6 bases and J shed 0 bases, with 15 bases lying between them. CDR3 size: 15 residues. In nucleotides, the CDR3 is TGCGCCAGCAGCCAACCAGGGGTATTCTCCTACGAGCAGTACTTC. Its translation is CASSQPGVFSYEQYF.

The chain has TRBV7-9 and TRBJ1-1; unclear D gene. The CDR3 runs to 13 residues. CDR1 and CDR2 (germline): SEHNR, FQNEAQ (reference sequence). V shed 6 bases and J shed 4 bases, with 12 bases lying between them. Written as DNA, the CDR3 is TGTGCCAGCAGTCCTCGGGAGGGCACTGAAGCTTTCTTT. It codes for CASSPREGTEAFF.

V gene TRBV28 combines with J gene TRBJ2-1, with TRBD1 matching 8 bases. The CDR3 is 17 amino acids. Germline assignment: CDR1 MDHEN and CDR2 SYDVKM. V lost 5 bases and J lost 7; bases outside the gene matches: 16. The DNA for the CDR3 is TGTGCCAGCAGTCCGTTACTGGGGGTCAGGGGGCAAAATGAGCAGTTCTTC. Its protein is CASSPLLGVRGQNEQFF. The entire variable domain, with the rest obtained from reference TRBV28 and TRBJ2-1, is as follows: DVKVTQSSRYLVKRTGEKVFLECVQDMDHENMFWYRQDPGLGLRLIYFSYDVKMKEKGDIPEGYSVSREKKERFSLILESASTNQTSMYLCASSPLLGVRGQNEQFFGPGTRLTVL.

The chain uses TRBV19 and TRBJ2-7, with 7 bases lining up with TRBD1. This CDR3 has 12 amino acids. V trimming: 8 bases; J trimming: 6 bases; junction bases outside the gene matches: 7. Per germline, CDR1 LNHDA and CDR2 SQIVND (reference sequence). Here the CDR3 reads CASRTGPIEQYF. The CDR3, as DNA: TGTGCCAGTCGGACAGGTCCAATCGAGCAGTACTTC.

This sequence joins TRBV7-2 and TRBJ1-5; D is uncertain. Trimming shortened V by 1 base and J by 0 bases, and 7 bases separated the two germline ends. Germline CDR1 SGHTA, CDR2 FQGNSA. CDR3 length: 15 residues. CDR3 coding DNA: TGTGCCAGCAGCTTAGACGGTAATAGCAATCAGCCCCAGCATTTT. It is translated as CASSLDGNSNQPQHF.

This chain links TRBV2 with TRBJ1-5, with TRBD1 matching over 9 bases. V dropped 5 bases and J dropped 3; count of bases not matched to a gene: 8. This CDR3 has 16 amino acids. The V gene's germline CDR1 is SNHLY and CDR2 FYNNEI. The CDR3 DNA reads as TGTGCCAGCAGTCCACTGACAGGGGGGTCCAATCAGCCCCAGCATTTT. Translated: CASSPLTGGSNQPQHF.

J is TRBJ1-3 and V is TRBV6-5; possibly TRBD1 for D (5 bases). The CDR3 has 13 amino acids. Germline V gene lookup returns CDR1 MNHEY and CDR2 SVGAGI. V was pared by 7 bases and J by 1 base, with 8 bases between. In DNA form, the CDR3 reads TGTGCCAGCACCGGGGGTTCTGGAAACACCATATATTTT. This translates into CASTGGSGNTIYF.

The genes are TRBV7-9 and TRBJ2-5, with 12 bases identical to TRBD1. Germline V gene lookup returns CDR1 SEHNR and CDR2 FQNEAQ (reference sequence). The CDR3 totals 14 residues. Unmatched junction bases numbered 3, after V lost 5 bases and J lost 5 bases. The CDR3 protein is CASSPGTGGETQYF. The CDR3 nucleotides read TGTGCCAGCAGCCCCGGGACAGGGGGCGAGACCCAGTACTTC.

The chain has TRBV7-8 and TRBJ2-7; 9 bases map to TRBD2. In germline, CDR1 is SGHVS, CDR2 FQNEAQ. The CDR3 spans 14 residues. V lost 5 bases to trimming and J lost 6 bases; unmatched junction nucleotides: 8. CDR3 amino acids: CASSTGTSRSEQYF. The CDR3 DNA is TGTGCCAGCAGCACCGGGACTAGCCGATCCGAGCAGTACTTC.

CDR3 amino acids: CASSAQGASTDTQYF. The DNA for the CDR3 is TGTGCCAGCAGCGCCCAGGGGGCGAGCACAGATACGCAGTATTTT. The chain couples TRBV9 to TRBJ2-3, with 8 bases lining up with TRBD1. CDR1 SGDLS and CDR2 YYNGEE come from the germline V gene. The CDR3 runs 15 residues. V dropped 3 bases and J dropped 0; count of bases not matched to a gene: 3.